This TCR beta chain originates from a study of memory CD8 T cells in hepatitis C reinfection. Study-level information: A couple of donors resolved primary infection, then developed chronic reinfection. Peak reinfection sampling occurred 3 to 8 weeks after detected reinfection.

The V and J ends lost 5 bases and 4 bases respectively, with 18 bases between them. The CDR3 consists of 15 residues. Germline V lookup: CDR1 MNHEY, CDR2 SVGAGI. Time point defined: peak reinfection, 3 to 8 weeks after reinfection detection. No in vitro expansion preceded TCR sequencing of the sorted cells. Total naive CD8 T cells were sorted as viable CD3+ CD8+ CD45RO- cells from a couple of donors. This table comes from immunoSEQ multiplex PCR, and its TCRdb copy is limited to in-frame clones, with some not included. In the table there are some 40,000 clones, roughly 90% of which are singletons. This clonotype was sampled from a young man with hepatitis C virus infection. Sequencing input: naive CD8+ T cells sorted from blood. The V gene is TRBV6-5, the J gene TRBJ2-7; D possibly corresponds to TRBD2 (5 bases). The CDR3 here is CASSLASGPHYEQYF. Here the CDR3 DNA reads TGTGCCAGCAGTCTAGCTTCCGGGCCTCATTACGAGCAGTACTTC.